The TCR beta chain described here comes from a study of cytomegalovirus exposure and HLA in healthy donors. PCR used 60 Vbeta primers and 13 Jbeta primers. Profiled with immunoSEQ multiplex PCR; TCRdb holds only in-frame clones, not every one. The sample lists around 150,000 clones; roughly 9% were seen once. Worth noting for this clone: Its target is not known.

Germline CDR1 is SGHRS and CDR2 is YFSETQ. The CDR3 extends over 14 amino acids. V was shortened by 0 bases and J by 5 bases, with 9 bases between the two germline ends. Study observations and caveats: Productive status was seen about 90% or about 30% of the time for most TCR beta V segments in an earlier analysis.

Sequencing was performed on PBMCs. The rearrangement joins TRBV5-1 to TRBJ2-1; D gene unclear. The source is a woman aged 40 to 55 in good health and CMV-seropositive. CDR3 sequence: CASSLGLPNNEQFF. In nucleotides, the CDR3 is TGCGCCAGCAGCTTGGGACTGCCAAACAATGAGCAGTTCTTC.